Below, 24 T cell receptor beta chains from the same sample are listed, as sequenced in a study of blood T cells in healthy people across ages. A second PCR of about 7 to 11 cycles used a sample-barcoded 5' primer and a J-beta primer mix. TCRdb itself ran the 5' RACE reads through MiXCR, one entry per CDR3 protein. The repertoire holds some 1.5 million distinct CDR3 sequences, with under 30% as singletons. The sample consisted of blood. The source is a woman aged 25-40 years in good health.

The chain recombines TRBV5-1 with TRBJ1-4; a weak D match, TRBD1 (5 bases). The CDR3 totals 15 residues. Germline V gene lookup returns CDR1 SGHRS and CDR2 YFSETQ. Trimming took off 3 bases at V and 8 bases at J, with 17 bases between the two ends. The CDR3 region has the DNA TGCGCCAGCAGCTGGACCGGGACGGGGCAGGAAAAACTGTTTTTT. Amino acid sequence: CASSWTGTGQEKLFF.

The chain joins TRBV18 to TRBJ2-3; D not resolved. Germline assignment: CDR1 KGHSH and CDR2 LQKENI. The CDR3 runs to 13 residues. V lost 3 bases and J 5 bases, leaving 9 bases between the germline ends. Here the CDR3 DNA reads TGTGCCAGCTCACCCCGATCCGGAGATACGCAGTATTTT. It yields the protein CASSPRSGDTQYF.

About this clonotype: With a much larger clone just one base away, this may be a read error. The chain carries TRBV12-3 or TRBV12-4 and TRBJ2-3, with a possible D match to TRBD2 (6 bases). CDR3 length equals 14 residues. Trimming took off 6 bases at V and 3 bases at J, with 13 bases between the two ends. Here the CDR3 reads CASRALARTDTQYF. The CDR3, as DNA: TGTGCCAGCAGAGCTCTAGCGAGAACAGATACGCAGTATTTT.

This clonotype was recorded at least ten times. The V call is TRBV5-1, the J call TRBJ2-1; D is possibly TRBD1 (5 bases). This CDR3 is built from 14 residues. V was cut by 4 bases and J by 5 bases, with 13 bases left in between. Germline V gives CDR1 SGHRS, CDR2 YFSETQ. The CDR3: CASSETVDNNEQFF. The CDR3 nucleotides are TGCGCCAGCAGCGAGACAGTTGATAACAATGAGCAGTTCTTC.

The CDR3 sequence is CASSVYGAGGRVLEQYF. The CDR3 DNA follows: TGCGCCAGCAGTGTTTATGGAGCTGGCGGGAGGGTTCTCGAGCAGTACTTC. The chain employs TRBV10-1 and TRBJ2-7; 9 bases agree with TRBD2. CDR1 is WNHNN, CDR2 SYGVQD, per germline (reference sequence). CDR3 length equals 17 residues. Trimming removed 4 bases from V and 6 bases from J; junction bases left unmatched: 16.

At least ten counts were recorded for this clonotype. This sequence joins TRBV12-3 or TRBV12-4 and TRBJ1-6; TRBD1 matches 8 bases. V gave up 6 bases and J gave up 5 bases; unmatched junction bases: 3. The CDR3 covers 14 residues. This CDR3 reads CASSSTGDNSPLHF. Here the CDR3 DNA reads TGTGCCAGCAGCTCGACAGGGGATAATTCACCCCTCCACTTT.

The chain employs TRBV2 and TRBJ2-4, with D possibly being TRBD2 (5 bases). CDR1 and CDR2 from the germline V gene are SNHLY and FYNNEI. This CDR3 contains 13 residues. The germline V and J ends were trimmed by 1 base and 13 bases, with 14 bases remaining between them. DNA for the CDR3: TGTGCCAGCAGTGAAGGGGAGTTCTACGGGCAGTACTTC. Its protein is CASSEGEFYGQYF.

The chain links TRBV12-3 or TRBV12-4 to TRBJ2-1; D tentatively fits TRBD1 or TRBD2 (5 bases each). This CDR3 has 15 residues. Between the trimmed V and J ends, which lost 8 bases and 0 bases, there was a span of 14 bases. The CDR3 loop is CASHRRVDSYNEQFF. The CDR3 DNA reads TGTGCCAGCCACAGGCGGGTGGACTCCTACAATGAGCAGTTCTTC.

In this sample, this clonotype turned up many times. J is TRBJ2-7 and V is TRBV5-1; 7 bases map to TRBD1. V gave up 5 bases and J gave up 3 bases; unmatched junction bases: 8. Germline V gene lookup returns CDR1 SGHRS and CDR2 YFSETQ. This CDR3 spans 14 amino acids. CDR3 DNA sequence: TGCGCCAGCAGACAGCCGGGACAGAACTACGAGCAGTACTTC. As protein: CASRQPGQNYEQYF.

This clonotype was observed a handful of times. This may arise from a read error, as a much more abundant clone is one base away. The chain is built from TRBV12-3 or TRBV12-4 and TRBJ2-5, with TRBD2 matching 11 bases. The tail of the sequence fits TRBJ2-7 better, so the J call may be wrong. The CDR3 is 15 residues long. The CDR3 is CAGSFSGGASYEQYF. The CDR3 nucleotides read TGTGCCGGCAGTTTTAGCGGGGGGGCCTCCTACGAGCAGTACTTC.

This clonotype was observed many times. The CDR3 region has the DNA TGTGCCAGCAGCCGGGGACAGGGGGTTTCCTCCTACGAGCAGTACTTC. As protein: CASSRGQGVSSYEQYF. The rearrangement joins TRBV7-9 to TRBJ2-7, with 11 bases matching TRBD1. The CDR3 totals 16 residues. With V trimmed by 5 bases and J by 0 bases, 6 bases remained unmatched. From germline, CDR1 is SEHNR and CDR2 FQNEAQ (reference sequence).

In this sample, this clonotype turned up a few times. This chain joins TRBV15 and TRBJ2-4, with D perhaps being TRBD1 or TRBD2 (5 bases each). Trimming left V 6 bases short and J 6 bases short, with 12 bases between. CDR1 and CDR2 (germline): LNHNV, YYDKDF (reference sequence). CDR3 size: 13 residues. Here the CDR3 reads CATREGTVNIQYF. The DNA for the CDR3 is TGTGCCACCAGGGAAGGGACCGTAAACATTCAGTACTTC. The full variable domain, completed using reference TRBV15 and TRBJ2-4, is DAMVIQNPRYQVTQFGKPVTLSCSQTLNHNVMYWYQQKSSQAPKLLFHYYDKDFNNEADTPDNFQSRRPNTSFCFLDIRSPGLGDTAMYLCATREGTVNIQYFGAGTRLSVL.

On this clonotype itself: With a much larger clone just one base away, this may be a read error. J is TRBJ2-1 and V is TRBV29-1; D possibly corresponds to TRBD2 (7 bases). Germline assignment: CDR1 SQVTM and CDR2 ANQGSEA. V was clipped by 7 bases and J by 2 bases, with 18 bases between them. The CDR3 length is 15 residues. In DNA, the CDR3 is TGCAGCGCGCCCCCGGGGGAGGGGGCCTACAATGAGCAGTTCTTC. The encoded protein is CSAPPGEGAYNEQFF.

V is TRBV7-8 and J is TRBJ1-5; 9 nucleotides match TRBD1. From germline, CDR1 is SGHVS and CDR2 FQNEAQ. The CDR3 sequence is 15 residues long. With V trimmed by 5 bases and J by 7 bases, 9 bases remained unmatched. CDR3 sequence: CASSLNRGPSQPQHF. CDR3 DNA: TGTGCCAGCAGCCTCAACAGGGGGCCCAGCCAGCCCCAGCATTTT.

This clonotype was seen at least ten times. V is TRBV12-3 or TRBV12-4 and J is TRBJ1-2, with D unclear. Between the trimmed V and J ends, which lost 6 bases and 0 bases, there was a span of 14 bases. The CDR3 has 15 residues. The CDR3, as DNA: TGTGCCAGCAGCTTTCGAGGCAGCTCTAACTATGGCTACACCTTC. Amino acid sequence: CASSFRGSSNYGYTF.

Remarks on this clonotype: At one end the junction does not follow the germline gene, possibly because of a read error. The chain uses TRBV12-3 or TRBV12-4 and TRBJ2-7, with 8 bases identical to TRBD2. The CDR3 is made up of 15 amino acids. The CDR3 nucleotides are TGTGCCAGCAGCCCGGGGGGGGTCAGCTCCTGCGAGCAGTACTTC. Protein sequence: CASSPGGVSSCEQYF.

This chain uses TRBV5-6 with TRBJ2-1; D gene unclear. The J call could be wrong; TRBJ2-7 is a better fit for the DNA end. This CDR3 is 12 amino acids long. The germline CDR1 and CDR2 sequences are SGHDT and YYEEEE. Here the CDR3 DNA reads TGTGCCAGCAGCTTTGGTCTAAACGAGCAGTACTTC. Its translation is CASSFGLNEQYF.

This sequence joins TRBV19 and TRBJ1-1; 11 nucleotides match TRBD1. This CDR3 is built from 15 residues. Trimming took 10 bases from V and 1 from J; bases not matched to a gene: 8. The V gene's germline CDR1 is LNHDA and CDR2 SQIVND (reference sequence). The CDR3 region is CATRDRGSGNTEAFF. The CDR3 DNA sequence: TGTGCCACCCGGGACAGGGGGTCCGGGAACACTGAAGCTTTCTTT. Together with reference TRBV19 and TRBJ1-1, the CDR3 gives the full variable domain: DGGITQSPKYLFRKEGQNVTLSCEQNLNHDAMYWYRQDPGQGLRLIYYSQIVNDFQKGDIAEGYSVSREKKESFPLTVTSAQKNPTAFYLCATRDRGSGNTEAFFGQGTRLTVV.

This clonotype has a handful of counts. The chain recombines TRBV20-1 with TRBJ2-1; 8 bases map to TRBD2. Germline CDR1 reads DFQATT; CDR2 reads SNEGSKA (reference sequence). Germline trimming cut 0 bases from V and 1 base from J; bases unmatched to any gene: 5. CDR3 length equals 16 residues. The CDR3 nucleotides are TGCAGTGCTAGAGACCCCCGCGGGGGGTCCTACAATGAGCAGTTCTTC. This codes for CSARDPRGGSYNEQFF.

This clonotype was recorded at least ten times. The chain combines TRBV29-1 with TRBJ2-5, with 7 bases that match TRBD1. Germline loops: CDR1 SQVTM, CDR2 ANQGSEA. There are 12 residues in the CDR3. The V and J ends lost 7 bases and 1 base, in that order; junction bases with no gene match: 3. CDR3 coding DNA: TGCAGCGCCTGGGACAGCCAAGAGACCCAGTACTTC. It is translated as CSAWDSQETQYF.

Comments on this clonotype: An end of the junction differs from the germline gene, which may be a read error. This chain links TRBV20-1 with TRBJ2-1; 8 nucleotides line up with TRBD2. Looked up from germline, CDR1 is DFQATT and CDR2 is SNEGSKA (reference sequence). The CDR3 covers 16 residues. For the CDR3, the DNA is TGCAGTGCTCTCGGGGTCGGTAGCGGGACATACAGTGAGCAGTTCTTC. It encodes CSALGVGSGTYSEQFF.

Worth noting for this clonotype: A read error may explain this, as a much larger clone is one base away. The V gene is TRBV19, the J gene TRBJ2-7; 9 nucleotides line up with TRBD1. With 2 bases clipped from V and 1 base from J, the junction kept 3 bases outside the gene matches. This CDR3 is 15 amino acids long. Germline CDR1 LNHDA, CDR2 SQIVND (reference sequence). CDR3 sequence (DNA): TGTGCCAGTAGTATAAGGGGGACAGGGTCCTACGAGCAGTACTTC. The encoded protein is CASSIRGTGSYEQYF.

This clonotype was counted between two and nine times. The rearrangement links TRBV5-1 to TRBJ2-7, with TRBD2 as a possible D gene (6 bases). Germline V gene data show CDR1 as SGHRS and CDR2 as YFSETQ. V shed 4 bases and J shed 2 bases, with 16 bases lying between them. The CDR3 runs 15 residues. In nucleotides, the CDR3 is TGCGCCAGCAGCCTTCTAGCGAGCGATACCTACGAGCAGTACTTC. Translating it yields CASSLLASDTYEQYF.

The chain uses TRBV28 and TRBJ1-5, with 10 bases fitting TRBD1. V trimming: 6 bases; J trimming: 4 bases; junction bases outside the gene matches: 9. The germline gives CDR1 MDHEN, CDR2 SYDVKM. The CDR3 totals 16 residues. CDR3 in amino acids: CASSHPGTGANQPQHF. CDR3 coding DNA: TGTGCCAGCAGCCATCCCGGGACAGGGGCTAATCAGCCCCAGCATTTT.